A selection of T cell receptor beta chains follows, all from one sample in a study of T cells in Graves' hyperthyroidism and ophthalmopathy. Via MiXCR, TCRdb re-called the multiplex PCR reads, giving one row per CDR3 protein. The data hold about 690,000 distinct CDR3 sequences, with around a sixth observed a single time. The sample was blood. These receptors all stem from a man aged 50 or older with Graves' hyperthyroidism. Both conserved end residues are part of each CDR3. The D gene is left open where the match is weak. For some rows the clone size is stated as once, few or many, or as a class when expanded; others skip it.

.	TRBV3-1	TRBJ1-1	.	TGTGCCAGCAGCCGATACCGTAACACTGAAGCTTTCTTT	CASSRYRNTEAFF
TRBD2	TRBV10-3	TRBJ2-1	many	TGTGCCATCAGACTAGCGGGAGGGCCGAGCTCCTACAATGAGCAGTTCTTC	CAIRLAGGPSSYNEQFF
.	TRBV7-6	TRBJ2-1	few	TGTGCCAGCAGACTGACAGCCAGCTCCTACAATGAGCAGTTCTTC	CASRLTASSYNEQFF
TRBD1	TRBV12-3/TRBV12-4	TRBJ1-2	many	TGTGCCAGCAGTCAAAAGGGACAGAACTATGGCTACACCTTC	CASSQKGQNYGYTF
TRBD1	TRBV20-1	TRBJ2-5	.	TGCAGTGCTAGAGGGGGACAGGGCGGGGAGACCCAGTACTTC	CSARGGQGGETQYF
.	TRBV7-9	TRBJ2-3	many	TGTGCCAGCAGCTTAAGTTACGGGAGAGGCAGCACAGATACGCAGTATTTT	CASSLSYGRGSTDTQYF
TRBD2	TRBV27	TRBJ2-2	many	TGTGCCAGCAGTTTATTAGGGGGGGCTAGCGGGAGTGATACCGGGGAGCTGTTTTTT	CASSLLGGASGSDTGELFF
.	TRBV6-2/TRBV6-3	TRBJ2-5	.	TGTGCCAGCAGTTATTCGGTGGCACAGACCCAGTACTTC	CASSYSVAQTQYF
TRBD2	TRBV28	TRBJ2-1	few	TGTGCCAGCATTGGGCGGTTTCCGGGACTAGCCTACAATGAGCAGTTCTTC	CASIGRFPGLAYNEQFF
.	TRBV9	TRBJ2-7	.	TGTGCCAGCAGCCCAATCGGGAAGGGGACCCTCGGCGAGCAGTACTTC	CASSPIGKGTLGEQYF
.	TRBV6-1	TRBJ2-1	few	TGTGCCAGTACCCCGGAGCCATGGGATGAGCAGTTCTTC	CASTPEPWDEQFF
.	TRBV2	TRBJ2-3	many	TGTGCCAGCAGTGATCCAGACTGGCCCACAGATACGCAGTATTTT	CASSDPDWPTDTQYF
.	TRBV29-1	TRBJ2-6	.	TGCAGCGTTGAAGGGACCACTAGGGCCCGTGCTGGGGCCAACGTCCTGACTTTC	CSVEGTTRARAGANVLTF
.	TRBV4-1	TRBJ1-1	few	TGCGCCAGCAGCCAGGTAGACACGACTGAAGCTTTCTTT	CASSQVDTTEAFF
TRBD2	TRBV7-2	TRBJ2-1	many	TGTGCCAGCAGCTTAACTAGCGCTAGCGGCTCCTACAATGAGCAGTTCTTC	CASSLTSASGSYNEQFF
.	TRBV28	TRBJ2-7	many	TGTGCCAGCAGTTTATCGGGACCGGCGGACGAGCAGTACTTC	CASSLSGPADEQYF
TRBD1	TRBV11-2	TRBJ1-4	many	TGTGCCAGCAGCTCCCCCTTGGGACAGGGGGCTCGGGTTGAAAAACTGTTTTTT	CASSSPLGQGARVEKLFF
TRBD1	TRBV24-1	TRBJ2-1	.	TGTGCCACCAGTGATTTCCAGACAGGGGGATTCGATGAGCAGTTCTTC	CATSDFQTGGFDEQFF
.	TRBV28	TRBJ2-1	many	TGTGCCAGCAGTCCCTGGTTCAATGAGCAGTTCTTC	CASSPWFNEQFF
.	TRBV12-3/TRBV12-4	TRBJ1-5	.	TGTGCCAGCAGCAACCATCAGCCCCAGCATTTT	CASSNHQPQHF
.	TRBV6-2/TRBV6-3	TRBJ1-5	.	TGTGCCAGCAGTCCGGACCTCAGGCAGCCCCAGCATTTT	CASSPDLRQPQHF
.	TRBV7-8	TRBJ2-2	few	TGTGCCAGCAGCTTACAGGTTTCGAACACCGGGGAGCTGTTTTTT	CASSLQVSNTGELFF
.	TRBV9	TRBJ2-5	few	TGTGCCAGCAGCGTAGGTGTCAGGGGAGGTCCAGAGACCCAGTACTTC	CASSVGVRGGPETQYF
.	TRBV11-2	TRBJ1-5	many	TGTGCCAGCAGCTACGACACATTCCAGCCCCAGCATTTT	CASSYDTFQPQHF
.	TRBV29-1	TRBJ2-3	.	TGCAGCGTTGGGAGAGGGGGAGGGTCGGATACGCAGTATTTT	CSVGRGGGSDTQYF
.	TRBV27	TRBJ2-1	many	TGTGCCAGCAGTGCCGGGACCACGAACAATGAGCAGTTCTTC	CASSAGTTNNEQFF
TRBD2	TRBV28	TRBJ2-7	many	TGTGCCAGCACTTCAGCGGGAGGTAGGACCGGCGAGCAGTACTTC	CASTSAGGRTGEQYF
.	TRBV2	TRBJ1-4	many	TGTGCCAGCAGCCCAGATGGACGGACTAATGAAAAACTGTTTTTT	CASSPDGRTNEKLFF
.	TRBV28	TRBJ1-2	many	TGTGCCAGCAGTTTTTCAGGGGCCACAAACTATGGCTACACCTTC	CASSFSGATNYGYTF
TRBD2	TRBV7-9	TRBJ2-5	few	TGTGCCAGCGTTCTAGCGGGAGGGCCAGTAGAGACCCAGTACTTC	CASVLAGGPVETQYF
.	TRBV2	TRBJ1-3	many	TGTGCCAGCAGTGACAGGGGAAACACCATATATTTT	CASSDRGNTIYF
.	TRBV6-2/TRBV6-3	TRBJ2-4	few	TGTGCCAGCAGACGACTGGCCCGAGGCGACATTCAGTACTTC	CASRRLARGDIQYF
.	TRBV24-1	TRBJ2-1	few	TGTGCCACCAGTGATTTGCATGGGGGGGCTTTAAATTACAATGAGCAGTTCTTC	CATSDLHGGALNYNEQFF
TRBD2	TRBV5-1	TRBJ2-6	few	TGCGCCAGCACCGAGAGGGGACTAGCGGGACGAACCTCTGGGGCCAACGTCCTGACTTTC	CASTERGLAGRTSGANVLTF
TRBD1	TRBV20-1	TRBJ1-4	few	TGCAGTGCCCGGGACAGCCTTAGGGAAAAACTGTTTTTT	CSARDSLREKLFF